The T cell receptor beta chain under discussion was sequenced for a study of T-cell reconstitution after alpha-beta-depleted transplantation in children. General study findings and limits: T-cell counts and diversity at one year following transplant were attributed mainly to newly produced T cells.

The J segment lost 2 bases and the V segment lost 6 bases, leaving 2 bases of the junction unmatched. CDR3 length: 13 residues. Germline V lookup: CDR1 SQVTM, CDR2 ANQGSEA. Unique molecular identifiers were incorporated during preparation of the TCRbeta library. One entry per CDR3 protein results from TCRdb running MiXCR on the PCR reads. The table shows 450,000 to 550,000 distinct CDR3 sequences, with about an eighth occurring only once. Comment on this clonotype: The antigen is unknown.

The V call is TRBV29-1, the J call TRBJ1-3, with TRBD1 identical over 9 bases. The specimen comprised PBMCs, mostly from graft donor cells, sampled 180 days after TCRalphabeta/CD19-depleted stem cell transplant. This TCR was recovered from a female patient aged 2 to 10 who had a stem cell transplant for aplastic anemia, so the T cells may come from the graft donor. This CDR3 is CSVQGAPGNTIYF. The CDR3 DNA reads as TGCAGCGTACAGGGGGCTCCTGGAAACACCATATATTTT.